This paragraph reports one T cell receptor (beta chain). Antigen specificity is unknown. The CDR3 has 14 residues. Between the trimmed V and J ends, which lost 7 bases and 1 base, there was a span of 11 bases. The sample comes from a study of blood T cells in healthy people across ages. Whole-study results and caveats: The donors' CMV status was not determined, possibly confounding changes in expanded clonotypes.

Using a J-beta primer mix together with a sample-barcoded 5' primer, a second PCR was run for about 7 to 12 cycles. Every cDNA molecule carried a tag from a template-switch adaptor bearing 12 random nucleotides. TCRdb independently ran MiXCR on the 5' RACE reads; one entry per CDR3 protein. Found here are about 760,000 distinct CDR3 sequences, 56% of them singletons; the top ten hold roughly 24%. The authors isolated at least 6.5 million PBMCs per sample. The TCR was taken from a man between 40 and 49 years old in good health. The sequenced sample was blood. The chain is built from TRBV12-3 or TRBV12-4 and TRBJ1-3; D is uncertain. CDR3 region: CASTYKWSGNTIYF. The CDR3 DNA reads as TGTGCCAGCACCTATAAGTGGTCTGGAAACACCATATATTTT.